This is a list of T cell receptor beta chains from one sample in a study of blood T cell repertoires in COVID-19. TCRdb keeps only in-frame clones here, not all; method: immunoSEQ multiplex PCR. The table lists approximately 71,000 clones, around 83% of them singletons. Sequencing was carried out using peripheral blood. These receptors came from a man aged 45-60 years with acute or convalescent COVID-19. CDR3s include the opening cysteine and the closing phenylalanine or tryptophan. A D gene is named only where the DNA matches it firmly. Clone size is given for some rows only: seen once, a few or many times, or a class if the clone is expanded.

v_call	cdr3_length	d_call	clone_size	j_call	cdr3_nt	cdr3_aa
TRBV30	13	-	-	TRBJ2-3	TGTGCCTGGACACACCCGAATGGAGATACGCAGTATTTT	CAWTHPNGDTQYF
TRBV4-1	16	TRBD2	once	TRBJ2-1	TGCGCCAGCAGCCAAAGGGTTAGCGGGGGAGACAATGAGCAGTTCTTC	CASSQRVSGGDNEQFF
TRBV6-2/TRBV6-3	18	TRBD1	-	TRBJ1-6	TGTGCCAGCAGTTTCGACGGGGACAGCTTCTCCTATAATTCACCCCTCCACTTT	CASSFDGDSFSYNSPLHF
TRBV16	15	-	-	TRBJ2-1	TGTGCCAGCAGCCAATCTTTGGGCAGGGTAAATGAGCAGTTCTTC	CASSQSLGRVNEQFF
TRBV19	14	TRBD1	-	TRBJ2-7	TGTGCCAGTGGATTGACAGGGGGGATCTACGAGCAGTACTTC	CASGLTGGIYEQYF
TRBV10-3	15	-	-	TRBJ1-2	TGTGCCATCAGTGAGCGAGGGGGTTCCCTATCGGGCTACACCTTC	CAISERGGSLSGYTF
TRBV10-1	17	TRBD1	-	TRBJ1-6	TGCGCCAGGAGAAGGAGTTCGACAGGGGGCGATAATTCACCCCTCCACTTT	CARRRSSTGGDNSPLHF
TRBV5-6	16	-	-	TRBJ2-1	TGTGCCAGCAGCTTGGATGTCGGGAGCTCCTACAATGAGCAGTTCTTC	CASSLDVGSSYNEQFF
TRBV29-1	13	-	-	TRBJ1-2	TGCAGCGTTGGTGCCCCGGGGGGCTATGGCTACACCTTC	CSVGAPGGYGYTF
TRBV4-1	14	-	-	TRBJ2-7	TGCGCCAGCAGCCAAACAGGGAATCTCTACGAGCAGTACTTC	CASSQTGNLYEQYF
TRBV7-9	16	-	-	TRBJ2-3	TGTGCCAGCAGCTTTATTGTTCTAACTAGCACAGATACGCAGTATTTT	CASSFIVLTSTDTQYF
TRBV7-3	15	TRBD2	once	TRBJ2-1	TGTGCCAGCAGCCTCACTAGCGGGATTTACAATGAGCAGTTCTTC	CASSLTSGIYNEQFF